The clone carrying this TCR beta chain occurred a few times. This entry belongs to a study of T-cell reconstitution after alpha-beta-depleted transplantation in children. A TCRbeta library incorporating unique molecular identifiers was prepared. TCRdb reprocessed the PCR reads via MiXCR and lists one record per CDR3 protein. The sample records about a million distinct CDR3 sequences, about 31% being singletons. With 3 bases clipped from V and 4 bases from J, the junction kept 10 bases outside the gene matches. This CDR3 contains 16 residues. Germline loops: CDR1 SGHRS, CDR2 YFSETQ. This sequence was found in a boy younger than two who had a stem cell transplant for SCID, so the T cells may come from the graft donor. The V gene is TRBV5-1, the J gene TRBJ2-3, with 8 bases identical to TRBD2. The sample in question was PBMCs, mostly from graft donor cells, obtained 360 days after TCRalphabeta/CD19-depleted stem cell transplant. CDR3 bases: TGCGCCAGCAGCTCACTCGGGGGGGCCGGGGCAGATACGCAGTATTTT. Amino acid sequence: CASSSLGGAGADTQYF.